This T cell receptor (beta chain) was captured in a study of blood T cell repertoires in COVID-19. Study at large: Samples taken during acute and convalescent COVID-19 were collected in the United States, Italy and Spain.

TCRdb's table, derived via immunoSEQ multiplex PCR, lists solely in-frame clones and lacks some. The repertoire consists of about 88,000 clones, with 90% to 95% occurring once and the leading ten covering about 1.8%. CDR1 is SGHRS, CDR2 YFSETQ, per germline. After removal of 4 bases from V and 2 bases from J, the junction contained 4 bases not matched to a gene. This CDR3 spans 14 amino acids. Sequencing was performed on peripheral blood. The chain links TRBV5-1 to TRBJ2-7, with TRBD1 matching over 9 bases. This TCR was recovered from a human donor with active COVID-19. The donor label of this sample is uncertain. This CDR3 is CASSTGQGPYEQYF. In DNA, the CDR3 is TGCGCCAGCAGCACGGGACAGGGCCCCTACGAGCAGTACTTC.